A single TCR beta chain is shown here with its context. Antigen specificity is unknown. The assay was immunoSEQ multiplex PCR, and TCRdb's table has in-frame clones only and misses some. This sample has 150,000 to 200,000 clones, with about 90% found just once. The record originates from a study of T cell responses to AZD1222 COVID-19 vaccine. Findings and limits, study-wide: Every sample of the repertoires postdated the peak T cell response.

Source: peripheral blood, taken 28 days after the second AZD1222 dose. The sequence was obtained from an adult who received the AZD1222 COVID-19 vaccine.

CDR3 residues: CASSDWVAEQYF. CDR3 DNA sequence: TGCGCCAGCAGTGATTGGGTCGCCGAGCAGTACTTC. The chain uses TRBV10-1 and TRBJ2-7; no clear D gene. The CDR3 covers 12 residues. Trimming left V 3 bases short and J 6 bases short, with 9 bases between. CDR1 is WNHNN and CDR2 is SYGVQD in the germline V gene (reference sequence).